Presented here are 19 T cell receptor beta chains from one specimen sequenced in a study of OX40 agonist ivuxolimab in advanced cancers. The library was obtained by the immunoSEQ multiplex PCR assay. TCRdb's version of the immuneACCESS table is confined to in-frame rearrangements and falls short of the full clone set. An unresolved V gene accounts for under half of the shortfall where checked; the remainder is of unknown origin. This sample has fewer than 85,000 clones in its table, and around 84% of those were observed once. The top ten clonotypes cover less than 7.5% of the sample. Sequencing used CD4+ or CD8+ T cells sorted from blood, obtained in a trial of the OX40 agonist ivuxolimab. The receptors here all came from an adult with an advanced solid tumor such as melanoma, head and neck, liver or kidney cancer.

The J gene is TRBJ2-1, the V gene TRBV7-9; 13 bases match TRBD2. This CDR3 has 17 residues. Germline V CDR1 and CDR2: SEHNR, FQNEAQ (reference sequence). V lost 3 bases to trimming and J lost 4 bases; unmatched junction nucleotides: 6. The CDR3 loop reads CASSLRTSGSQYNEQFF. The DNA for the CDR3 is TGTGCCAGCAGCTTGAGGACTAGCGGGAGTCAATACAATGAGCAGTTCTTC.

The CDR3 loop is CASSDRQGGNYGYTF. The CDR3 DNA reads TGTGCCAGCAGCGACCGACAGGGGGGTAACTATGGCTACACCTTC. The chain carries TRBV6-6 and TRBJ1-2; TRBD1 matches at 9 bases. With V trimmed by 6 bases and J by 1 base, 6 bases remained unmatched. Per the germline V gene, CDR1 is MNHNY and CDR2 is SVGAGI (reference sequence). The CDR3 is 15 residues long.

The chain carries TRBV2 and TRBJ1-2; D is unresolved. This CDR3 has 11 residues. Trimming pared 9 bases from V and 3 bases from J, leaving 8 bases between. Germline CDR1 SNHLY, CDR2 FYNNEI. The CDR3 DNA follows: TGTGCCAGTAAGAGGGACTATGGCTACACCTTC. Its protein product is CASKRDYGYTF.

The CDR3 protein is CASSLGTGQDSYGYTF. CDR3 coding DNA: TGTGCCAGCAGCTTAGGAACGGGACAGGACTCCTATGGCTACACCTTC. The chain links TRBV7-9 to TRBJ1-2, with 8 positions matching TRBD1. Trimming at V came to 1 base and at J to 4 bases, leaving 8 bases not matched to a gene. This CDR3 is 16 amino acids long. The germline V gene has CDR1 SEHNR and CDR2 FQNEAQ (reference sequence).

A remark on this clone: Other DNA sequences in this specimen translate into the identical CDR3. The CDR3 protein is CASSLGGMDTQYF. CDR3 nucleotides: TGTGCCAGCAGCCTAGGAGGAATGGATACGCAGTATTTT. The chain joins TRBV7-3 to TRBJ2-3; possible D gene TRBD2, 5 bases. The CDR3 runs 13 residues. V lost 5 bases, J lost 6 bases, and 12 bases lay in between. The germline V gene has CDR1 SGHTA and CDR2 FQGTGA. The full variable domain, its missing parts supplied by reference TRBV7-3 and TRBJ2-3, is GAGVSQTPSNKVTEKGKYVELRCDPISGHTALYWYRQSLGQGPEFLIYFQGTGAADDSGLPNDRFFAVRPEGSVSTLKIQRTERGDSAVYLCASSLGGMDTQYFGPGTRLTVL.

V gene TRBV7-9 combines with J gene TRBJ1-2; maybe TRBD1 (6 bases). Per the germline V gene, CDR1 is SEHNR and CDR2 is FQNEAQ (reference sequence). V lost 5 bases, J lost 0 bases, and 16 bases lay in between. The CDR3 spans 16 residues. The CDR3 region has the DNA TGTGCCAGCAGCCCGCAGACAGGTGTAGCTAACTATGGCTACACCTTC. Its protein is CASSPQTGVANYGYTF.

CDR3 in amino acids: CASSMLAGGPDTQYF. DNA for the CDR3: TGTGCCAGCAGTATGCTAGCGGGAGGACCAGATACGCAGTATTTT. V gene TRBV7-9 combines with J gene TRBJ2-3, with 11 bases lining up with TRBD2. Germline CDR1 reads SEHNR; CDR2 reads FQNEAQ (reference sequence). The CDR3 extends over 15 amino acids. V trimming: 6 bases; J trimming: 4 bases; junction bases outside the gene matches: 6.

The rearrangement links TRBV6-5 to TRBJ2-2, with D perhaps TRBD1 (8 bases). The CDR3 covers 15 residues. Trimming removed 6 bases from V and 6 bases from J, with 17 bases in between. Looked up from germline, CDR1 is MNHEY and CDR2 is SVGAGI. CDR3 nucleotides: TGTGCCAGCAGGACTACAGGGGGAGGGGCCGGGGAGCTGTTTTTT. The encoded protein is CASRTTGGGAGELFF.

The sample holds a few counts of this clone. This chain links TRBV19 with TRBJ1-5, with 12 bases that match TRBD1. V lost 4 bases, J lost 6 bases, and 10 bases stayed unmatched. CDR3 length equals 17 residues. Germline V gives CDR1 LNHDA, CDR2 SQIVND (reference sequence). The CDR3 DNA sequence: TGTGCCAGTAGTAAAACCGGGACAGGGGGCGCAGGTCAGCCCCAGCATTTT. Translation gives CASSKTGTGGAGQPQHF.

The chain uses TRBV6-1 and TRBJ1-2; 9 positions agree with TRBD1. With V trimmed by 0 bases and J by 4 bases, 6 bases remained unmatched. Germline V gene lookup returns CDR1 MNHNS and CDR2 SASEGT. The CDR3 spans 16 residues. The CDR3 bases are TGTGCCAGCAGTGAAGCCCCGACAGGGGGTGTCTATGGCTACACCTTC. This encodes CASSEAPTGGVYGYTF.

The chain carries TRBV5-1 and TRBJ2-1; 11 positions agree with TRBD2. J gave up 4 bases and V 3 bases, and 6 bases lay outside the gene matches. The CDR3 runs to 16 residues. The germline V gene has CDR1 SGHRS and CDR2 YFSETQ. CDR3 nucleotides: TGCGCCAGCAGCTCGGAGGGACTAGCGGCATACAATGAGCAGTTCTTC. It translates to CASSSEGLAAYNEQFF.

This clone has just a few counts. The chain links TRBV19 to TRBJ1-4; weak D call: TRBD1 (5 bases). The germline V gene has CDR1 LNHDA and CDR2 SQIVND (reference sequence). This CDR3 spans 13 amino acids. V lost 8 bases and J 4 bases, leaving 11 bases between the germline ends. CDR3 protein: CASSDSHNEKLFF. For the CDR3, the DNA is TGTGCCAGTTCTGACAGTCATAATGAAAAACTGTTTTTT.

The chain joins TRBV18 to TRBJ2-7, with D perhaps matching TRBD1 or TRBD2 (5 bases each). V dropped 5 bases and J dropped 6 bases, with 20 bases sitting between them. Germline assignment: CDR1 KGHSH and CDR2 LQKENI. The CDR3 consists of 15 residues. The CDR3: CASSKDTGVLSEQYV. The DNA of the CDR3 is TGTGCCAGCTCAAAGGACACCGGGGTTTTATCCGAGCAGTACGTC.

The J gene is TRBJ2-5, the V gene TRBV2, with 7 bases that match TRBD2. J lost 5 bases, V lost 2 bases, and 2 bases had no gene match. The length of the CDR3 is 13 residues. Per the germline V gene, CDR1 is SNHLY and CDR2 is FYNNEI. The CDR3 DNA sequence: TGTGCCAGCAGTGAATACGGGGGGGAGACCCAGTACTTC. As protein: CASSEYGGETQYF. The full variable domain, rest sourced from reference TRBV2 and TRBJ2-5, is EPEVTQTPSHQVTQMGQEVILRCVPISNHLYFYWYRQILGQKVEFLVSFYNNEISEKSEIFDDQFSVERPDGSNFTLKIRSTKLEDSAMYFCASSEYGGETQYFGPGTRLLVL.

The chain combines TRBV4-2 with TRBJ1-4; perhaps TRBD1 as D (5 bases). The CDR3 loop spans 15 amino acids. Germline V gene lookup returns CDR1 LGHNA and CDR2 YNFKEQ. The V end lost 0 bases, the J end lost 2 bases, and 7 bases lay between the germline ends. The CDR3 region has the DNA TGTGCCAGCAGCCAAGAACGGGGGACTAATGAAAAACTGTTTTTT. This gives the protein CASSQERGTNEKLFF.

V gene TRBV5-6 combines with J gene TRBJ2-4, with TRBD2 identical over 7 bases. The junction had 10 bases not matched to a gene; V was cut back by 4 bases and J by 0 bases. The CDR3 has 17 residues. Germline CDR1 SGHDT, CDR2 YYEEEE. CDR3 sequence: CASSRARGLVAKNIQYF. CDR3 in DNA: TGTGCCAGCAGCCGGGCTCGCGGACTAGTAGCCAAAAACATTCAGTACTTC. Full variable domain (rest looked up from reference TRBV5-6 and TRBJ2-4): DAGVTQSPTHLIKTRGQQVTLRCSPKSGHDTVSWYQQALGQGPQFIFQYYEEEERQRGNFPDRFSGHQFPNYSSELNVNALLLGDSALYLCASSRARGLVAKNIQYFGAGTRLSVL.

The J gene is TRBJ2-5, the V gene TRBV28; no definite D call. The CDR3 has 11 amino acids. Germline CDR1 reads MDHEN; CDR2 reads SYDVKM. CDR3 amino acids: CAQYRQETQYF. DNA of the CDR3: TGTGCTCAATACAGACAAGAGACCCAGTACTTC.

The chain joins TRBV6-1 to TRBJ2-7, with TRBD2 as a possible D gene (5 bases). The CDR3 loop spans 15 amino acids. Germline V gene data show CDR1 as MNHNS and CDR2 as SASEGT. The V end was cut by 7 bases, the J end by 9 bases, with 25 bases between. The CDR3 here is CASIPRAEPPTGQYV. The DNA for the CDR3 is TGTGCCAGCATCCCGCGGGCAGAACCACCAACTGGGCAGTACGTC.

V and J are TRBV23-1 and TRBJ1-5; D may be TRBD1 (5 bases). TRBV23-1 is sorted into the ORF group, with uncertain function. V dropped 2 bases and J dropped 7 bases, with 12 bases sitting between them. CDR3 size: 14 residues. CDR3 nucleotide sequence: TGCGCCAGCAGTCAACCAGGGAACGTCCAGCCCCAGCATTTT. Its protein is CASSQPGNVQPQHF.